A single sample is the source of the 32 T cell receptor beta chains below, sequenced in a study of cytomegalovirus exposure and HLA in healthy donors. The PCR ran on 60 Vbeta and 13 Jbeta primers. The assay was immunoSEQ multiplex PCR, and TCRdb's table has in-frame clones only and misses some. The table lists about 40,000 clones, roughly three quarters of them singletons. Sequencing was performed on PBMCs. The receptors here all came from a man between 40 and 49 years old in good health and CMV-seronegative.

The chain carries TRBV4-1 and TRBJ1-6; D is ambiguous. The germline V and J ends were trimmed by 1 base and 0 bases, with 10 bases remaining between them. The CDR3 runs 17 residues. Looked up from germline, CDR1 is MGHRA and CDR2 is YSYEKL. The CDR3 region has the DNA TGCGCCAGCAGCCAAGGGAGGGCTCGCTCCTATAATTCACCCCTCCACTTT. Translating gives CASSQGRARSYNSPLHF.

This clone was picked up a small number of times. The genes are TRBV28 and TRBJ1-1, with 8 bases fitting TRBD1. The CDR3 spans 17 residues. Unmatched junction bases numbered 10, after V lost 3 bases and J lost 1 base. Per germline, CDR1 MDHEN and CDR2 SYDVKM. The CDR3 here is CASSLQGQGAENTEAFF. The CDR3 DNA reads TGTGCCAGCAGTTTGCAAGGGCAGGGGGCAGAGAACACTGAAGCTTTCTTT.

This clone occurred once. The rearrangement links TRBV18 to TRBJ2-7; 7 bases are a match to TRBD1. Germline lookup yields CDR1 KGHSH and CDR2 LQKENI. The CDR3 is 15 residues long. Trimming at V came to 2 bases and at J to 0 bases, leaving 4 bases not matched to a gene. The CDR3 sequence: CASSPGQARSYEQYF. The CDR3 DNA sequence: TGTGCCAGCTCACCAGGACAGGCCCGCTCCTACGAGCAGTACTTC.

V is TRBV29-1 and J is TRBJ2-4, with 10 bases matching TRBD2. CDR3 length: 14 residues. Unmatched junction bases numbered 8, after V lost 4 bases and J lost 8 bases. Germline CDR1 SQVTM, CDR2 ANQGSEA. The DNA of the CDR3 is TGCAGCGTTGCCAGCGGGGGGGCCGGGGACATTCAGTACTTC. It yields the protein CSVASGGAGDIQYF.

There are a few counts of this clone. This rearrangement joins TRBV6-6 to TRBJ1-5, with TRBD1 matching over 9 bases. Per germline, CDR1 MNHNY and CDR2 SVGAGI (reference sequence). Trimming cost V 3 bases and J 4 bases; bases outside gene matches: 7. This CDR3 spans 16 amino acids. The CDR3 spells CASSYGQGLRNQPQHF. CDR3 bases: TGTGCCAGCAGTTATGGACAGGGGCTAAGGAATCAGCCCCAGCATTTT.

The chain's CDR3 is CASSRGTGAGVNRGNTIYF. The CDR3 DNA sequence: TGTGCCAGCAGCCGCGGGACAGGTGCCGGGGTGAACCGGGGAAACACCATATATTTT. The chain carries TRBV7-6 and TRBJ1-3; 8 nucleotides align to TRBD1. CDR1 SGHVS and CDR2 FNYEAQ come from the germline V gene. This CDR3 contains 19 residues. The V segment lost 5 bases and the J segment 4 bases; nucleotides outside the gene matches: 19.

CDR3 loop: CASSVVSSGATGELFF. DNA for the CDR3: TGTGCCAGCAGCGTAGTATCTAGCGGGGCCACCGGGGAGCTGTTTTTT. The chain recombines TRBV9 with TRBJ2-2, with 9 bases identical to TRBD2. The CDR3 has 16 residues. Germline values: CDR1 SGDLS, CDR2 YYNGEE. The V gene end was trimmed by 0 bases and the J gene end by 4 bases; junction bases not matched to a gene: 4.

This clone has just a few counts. CDR3 loop: CASSLDTENQPQHF. The CDR3 DNA sequence: TGTGCCAGCAGCTTAGATACAGAGAATCAGCCCCAGCATTTT. The gene calls are TRBV7-9 and TRBJ1-5; D is unclear. Germline V gene lookup returns CDR1 SEHNR and CDR2 FQNEAQ (reference sequence). Trimming took 1 base from V and 4 from J, leaving 8 bases between them. The CDR3 totals 14 residues.

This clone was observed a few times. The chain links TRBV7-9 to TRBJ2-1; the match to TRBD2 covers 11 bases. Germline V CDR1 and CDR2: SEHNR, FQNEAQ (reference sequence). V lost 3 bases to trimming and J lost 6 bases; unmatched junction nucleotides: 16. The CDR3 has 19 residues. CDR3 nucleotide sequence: TGTGCCAGCAGCTTGACAGCCGGGACTAGCGGAAAGGCGGGCAATGAGCAGTTCTTC. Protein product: CASSLTAGTSGKAGNEQFF. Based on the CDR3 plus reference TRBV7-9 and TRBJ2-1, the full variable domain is DTGVSQNPRHKITKRGQNVTFRCDPISEHNRLYWYRQTLGQGPEFLTYFQNEAQLEKSRLLSDRFSAERPKGSFSTLEIQRTEQGDSAMYLCASSLTAGTSGKAGNEQFFGPGTRLTVL.

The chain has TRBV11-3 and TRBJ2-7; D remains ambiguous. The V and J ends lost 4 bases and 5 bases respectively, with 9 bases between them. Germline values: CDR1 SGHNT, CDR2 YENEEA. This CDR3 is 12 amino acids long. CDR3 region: CASSSREDEQYF. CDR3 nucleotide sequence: TGTGCCAGCAGCTCACGAGAAGACGAGCAGTACTTC.

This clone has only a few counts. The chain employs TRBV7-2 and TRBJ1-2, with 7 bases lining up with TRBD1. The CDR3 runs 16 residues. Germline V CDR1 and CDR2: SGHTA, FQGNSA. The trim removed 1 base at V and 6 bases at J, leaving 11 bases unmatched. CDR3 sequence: CASSLGQVDRVDGYTF. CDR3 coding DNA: TGTGCCAGCAGCTTAGGGCAAGTCGACAGGGTTGATGGCTACACCTTC.

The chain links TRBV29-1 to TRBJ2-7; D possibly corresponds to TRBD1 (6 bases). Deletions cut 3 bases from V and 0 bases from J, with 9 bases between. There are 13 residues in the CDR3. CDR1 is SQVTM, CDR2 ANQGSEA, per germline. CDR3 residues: CSVEGDNSYEQYF. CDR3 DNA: TGCAGCGTTGAGGGGGACAACTCCTACGAGCAGTACTTC.

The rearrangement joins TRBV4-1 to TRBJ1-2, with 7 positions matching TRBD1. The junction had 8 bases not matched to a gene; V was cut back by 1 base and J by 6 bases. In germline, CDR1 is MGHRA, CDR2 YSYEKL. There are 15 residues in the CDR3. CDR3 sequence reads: CASSQASQGVHGYTF. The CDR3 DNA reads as TGCGCCAGCAGCCAAGCATCCCAGGGGGTACATGGCTACACCTTC.

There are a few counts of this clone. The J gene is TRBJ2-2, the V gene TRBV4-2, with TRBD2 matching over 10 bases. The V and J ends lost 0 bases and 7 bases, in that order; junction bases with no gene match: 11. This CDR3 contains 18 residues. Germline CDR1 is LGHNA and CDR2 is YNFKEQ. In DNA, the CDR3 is TGTGCCAGCAGCCAAGAATCAGCCAGCGGGGGGGCTATCGGGGAGCTGTTTTTT. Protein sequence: CASSQESASGGAIGELFF.

The CDR3 region has the DNA TGTGCCAGTAGTACGTACTTGAACACTGAAGCTTTCTTT. Protein sequence: CASSTYLNTEAFF. The chain is built from TRBV19 and TRBJ1-1; D not resolved. Per germline, CDR1 LNHDA and CDR2 SQIVND (reference sequence). This CDR3 is 13 amino acids long. V was pared by 4 bases and J by 0 bases, with 6 bases between.

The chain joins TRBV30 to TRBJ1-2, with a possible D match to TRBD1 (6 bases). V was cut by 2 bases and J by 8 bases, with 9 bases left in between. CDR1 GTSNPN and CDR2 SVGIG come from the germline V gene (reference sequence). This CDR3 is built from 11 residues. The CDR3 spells CAWSLGQGYTF. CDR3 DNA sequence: TGTGCCTGGAGTCTAGGACAGGGCTACACCTTC.

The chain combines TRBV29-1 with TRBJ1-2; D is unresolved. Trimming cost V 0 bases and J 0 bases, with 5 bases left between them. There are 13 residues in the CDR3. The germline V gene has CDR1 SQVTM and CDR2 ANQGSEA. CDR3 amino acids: CSVEDSANYGYTF. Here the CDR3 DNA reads TGCAGCGTTGAAGACAGCGCTAACTATGGCTACACCTTC.

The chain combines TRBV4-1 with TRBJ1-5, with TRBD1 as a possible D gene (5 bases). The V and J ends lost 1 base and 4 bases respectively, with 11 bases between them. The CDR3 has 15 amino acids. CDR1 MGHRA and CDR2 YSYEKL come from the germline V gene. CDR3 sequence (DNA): TGCGCCAGCAGCCAAGGACAGATCATAAATCAGCCCCAGCATTTT. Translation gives CASSQGQIINQPQHF.

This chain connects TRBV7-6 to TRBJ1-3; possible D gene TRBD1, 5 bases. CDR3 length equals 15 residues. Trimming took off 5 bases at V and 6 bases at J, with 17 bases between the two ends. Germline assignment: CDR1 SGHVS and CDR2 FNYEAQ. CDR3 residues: CASSPGGGKSNTIYF. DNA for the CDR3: TGTGCCAGCAGCCCGGGGGGGGGAAAGTCAAACACCATATATTTT.

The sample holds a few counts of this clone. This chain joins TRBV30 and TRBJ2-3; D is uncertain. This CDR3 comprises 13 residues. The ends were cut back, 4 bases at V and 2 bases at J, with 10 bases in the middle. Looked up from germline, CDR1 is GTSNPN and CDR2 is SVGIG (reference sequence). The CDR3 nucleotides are TGTGCCTGGAACGGTGAGATCACAGATACGCAGTATTTT. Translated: CAWNGEITDTQYF.

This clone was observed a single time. The CDR3 loop is CASSPRPTGGDNQPQHF. CDR3 nucleotides: TGTGCCAGCTCACCACGCCCGACAGGGGGGGACAATCAGCCCCAGCATTTT. The chain joins TRBV18 to TRBJ1-5; TRBD1 matches 9 bases. The V and J ends lost 1 base and 3 bases, in that order; junction bases with no gene match: 7. Germline values: CDR1 KGHSH, CDR2 LQKENI. The CDR3 is 17 residues long.

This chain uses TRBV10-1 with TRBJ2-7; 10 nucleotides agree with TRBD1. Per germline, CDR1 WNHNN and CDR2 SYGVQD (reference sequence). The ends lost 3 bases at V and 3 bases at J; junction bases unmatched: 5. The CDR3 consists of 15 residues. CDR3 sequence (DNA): TGCGCCAGCAGTGAACGGGACAGGGGTATCTACGAGCAGTACTTC. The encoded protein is CASSERDRGIYEQYF.

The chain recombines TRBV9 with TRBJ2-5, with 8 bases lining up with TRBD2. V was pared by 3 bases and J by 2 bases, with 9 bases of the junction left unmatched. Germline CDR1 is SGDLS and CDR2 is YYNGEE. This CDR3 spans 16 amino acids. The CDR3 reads CASSAALSGGQETQYF. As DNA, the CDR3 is TGTGCCAGCAGCGCAGCACTCTCGGGGGGGCAAGAGACCCAGTACTTC.

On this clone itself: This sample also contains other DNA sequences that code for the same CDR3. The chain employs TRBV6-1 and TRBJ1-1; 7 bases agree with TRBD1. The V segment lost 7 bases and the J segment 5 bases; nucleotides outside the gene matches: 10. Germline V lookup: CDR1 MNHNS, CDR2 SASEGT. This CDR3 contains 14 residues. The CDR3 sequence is CASTDRAANTEAFF. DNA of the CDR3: TGTGCCAGCACCGACAGGGCGGCGAATACTGAAGCTTTCTTT.

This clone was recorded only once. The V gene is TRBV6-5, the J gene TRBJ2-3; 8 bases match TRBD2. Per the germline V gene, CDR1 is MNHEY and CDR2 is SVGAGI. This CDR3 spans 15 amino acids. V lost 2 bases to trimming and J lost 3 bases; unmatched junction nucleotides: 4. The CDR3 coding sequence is TGTGCCAGCAGTTACGGGACTAGACCAACAGATACGCAGTATTTT. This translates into CASSYGTRPTDTQYF.

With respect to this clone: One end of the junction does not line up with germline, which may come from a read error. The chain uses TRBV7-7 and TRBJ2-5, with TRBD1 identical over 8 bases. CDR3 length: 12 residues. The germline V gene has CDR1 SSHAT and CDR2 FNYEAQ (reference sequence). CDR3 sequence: CASSRQGQTQYF. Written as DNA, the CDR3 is TGTGCTAGCAGCCGACAGGGGCAGACCCAGTACTTC.

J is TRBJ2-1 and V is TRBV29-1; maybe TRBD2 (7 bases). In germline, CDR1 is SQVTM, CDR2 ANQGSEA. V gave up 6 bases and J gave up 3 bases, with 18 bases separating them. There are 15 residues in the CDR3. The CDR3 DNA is TGCAGCGTCGGCGGGGGCGCCCCCCACTACAATGAGCAGTTCTTC. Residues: CSVGGGAPHYNEQFF.

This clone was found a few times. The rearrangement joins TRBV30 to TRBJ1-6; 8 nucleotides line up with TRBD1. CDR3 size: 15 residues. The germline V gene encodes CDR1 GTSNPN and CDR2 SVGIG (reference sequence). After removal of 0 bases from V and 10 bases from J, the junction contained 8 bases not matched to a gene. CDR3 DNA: TGTGCCTGGAGTGTAGCAGGGGGCTGGAGGTCACCCCTCCACTTT. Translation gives CAWSVAGGWRSPLHF.

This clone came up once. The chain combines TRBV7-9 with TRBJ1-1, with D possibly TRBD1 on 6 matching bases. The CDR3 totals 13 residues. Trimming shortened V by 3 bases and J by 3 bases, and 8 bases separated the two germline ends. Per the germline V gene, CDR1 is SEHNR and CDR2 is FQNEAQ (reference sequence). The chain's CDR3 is CASSFEGDTEAFF. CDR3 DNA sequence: TGTGCCAGCAGCTTTGAGGGGGACACTGAAGCTTTCTTT.

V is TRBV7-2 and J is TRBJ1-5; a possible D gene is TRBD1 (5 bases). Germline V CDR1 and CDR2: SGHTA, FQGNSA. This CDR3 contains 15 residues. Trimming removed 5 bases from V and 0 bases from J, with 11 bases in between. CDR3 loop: CASSPRGGSNQPQHF. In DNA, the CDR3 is TGTGCCAGCAGCCCCCGGGGGGGTAGCAATCAGCCCCAGCATTTT.

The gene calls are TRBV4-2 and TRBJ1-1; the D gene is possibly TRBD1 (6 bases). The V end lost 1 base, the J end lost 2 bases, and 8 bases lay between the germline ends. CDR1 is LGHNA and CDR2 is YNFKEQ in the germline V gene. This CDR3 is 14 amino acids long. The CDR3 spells CASSQATGNTEAFF. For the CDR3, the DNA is TGTGCCAGCAGCCAAGCGACAGGTAACACTGAAGCTTTCTTT.

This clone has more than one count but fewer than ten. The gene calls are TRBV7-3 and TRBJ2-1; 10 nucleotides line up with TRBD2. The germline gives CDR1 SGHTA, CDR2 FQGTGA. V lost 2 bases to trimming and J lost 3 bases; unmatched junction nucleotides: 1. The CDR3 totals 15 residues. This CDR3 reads CASSLLAGGYNEQFF. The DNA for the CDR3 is TGTGCCAGCAGCTTATTAGCGGGGGGCTACAATGAGCAGTTCTTC.